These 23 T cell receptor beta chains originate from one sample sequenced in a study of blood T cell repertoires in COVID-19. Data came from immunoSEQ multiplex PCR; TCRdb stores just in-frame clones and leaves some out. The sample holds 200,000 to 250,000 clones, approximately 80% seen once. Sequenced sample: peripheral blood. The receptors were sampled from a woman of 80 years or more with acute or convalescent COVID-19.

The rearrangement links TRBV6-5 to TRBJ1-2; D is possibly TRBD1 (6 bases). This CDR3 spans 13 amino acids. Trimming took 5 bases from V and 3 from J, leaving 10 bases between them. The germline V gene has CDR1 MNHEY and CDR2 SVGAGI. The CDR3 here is CASSPGGHYGYTF. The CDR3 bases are TGTGCCAGCAGTCCGGGGGGGCACTATGGCTACACCTTC.

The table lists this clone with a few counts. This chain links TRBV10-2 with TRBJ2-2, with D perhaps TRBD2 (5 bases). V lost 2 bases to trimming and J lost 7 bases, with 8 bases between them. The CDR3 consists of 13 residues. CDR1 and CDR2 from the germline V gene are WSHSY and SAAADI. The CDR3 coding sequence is TGCGCCAGCAGTGAGATGACTATCGGGGAGCTGTTTTTT. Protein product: CASSEMTIGELFF.

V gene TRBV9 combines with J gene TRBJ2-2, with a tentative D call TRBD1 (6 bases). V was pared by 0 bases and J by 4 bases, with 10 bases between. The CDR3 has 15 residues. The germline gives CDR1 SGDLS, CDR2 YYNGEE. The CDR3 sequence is CASSVATGPTGELFF. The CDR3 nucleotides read TGTGCCAGCAGCGTAGCCACAGGGCCCACCGGGGAGCTGTTTTTT.

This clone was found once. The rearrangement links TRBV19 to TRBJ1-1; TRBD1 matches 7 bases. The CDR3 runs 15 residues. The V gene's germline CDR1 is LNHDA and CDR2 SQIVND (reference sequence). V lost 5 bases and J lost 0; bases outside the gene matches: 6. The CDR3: CASSVPGQMNTEAFF. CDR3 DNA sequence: TGTGCCAGTAGTGTCCCGGGACAGATGAACACTGAAGCTTTCTTT.

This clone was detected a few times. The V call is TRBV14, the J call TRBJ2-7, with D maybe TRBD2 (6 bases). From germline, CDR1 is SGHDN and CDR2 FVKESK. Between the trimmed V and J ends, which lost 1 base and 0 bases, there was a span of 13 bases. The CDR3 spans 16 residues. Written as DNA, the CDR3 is TGTGCCAGCAGCCAAGCCTGGGACTTCTACTCCTACGAGCAGTACTTC. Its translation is CASSQAWDFYSYEQYF.

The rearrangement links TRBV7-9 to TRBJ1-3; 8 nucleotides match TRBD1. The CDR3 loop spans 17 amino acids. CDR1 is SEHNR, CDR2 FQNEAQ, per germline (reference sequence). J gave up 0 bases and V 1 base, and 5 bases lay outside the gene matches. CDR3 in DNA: TGTGCCAGCAGCTTAGAGGGACAGGCCTTCTCTGGAAACACCATATATTTT. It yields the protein CASSLEGQAFSGNTIYF.

The CDR3 DNA sequence: TGTGCCAGCAGCTTTGGGACAGGGGGCGCATGGGAGCAGTACTTC. Translated: CASSFGTGGAWEQYF. The chain carries TRBV7-9 and TRBJ2-7; 12 bases agree with TRBD1. CDR1 SEHNR and CDR2 FQNEAQ come from the germline V gene (reference sequence). This CDR3 has 15 residues. V gave up 3 bases and J gave up 7 bases; unmatched junction bases: 7.

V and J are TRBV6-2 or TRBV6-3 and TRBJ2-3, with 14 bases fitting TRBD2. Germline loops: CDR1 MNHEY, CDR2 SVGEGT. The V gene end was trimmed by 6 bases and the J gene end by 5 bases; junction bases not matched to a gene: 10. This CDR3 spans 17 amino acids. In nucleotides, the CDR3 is TGTGCCAGCAGCCACCCAGGACTAGCGGGGGGCCTAGATACGCAGTATTTT. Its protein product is CASSHPGLAGGLDTQYF.

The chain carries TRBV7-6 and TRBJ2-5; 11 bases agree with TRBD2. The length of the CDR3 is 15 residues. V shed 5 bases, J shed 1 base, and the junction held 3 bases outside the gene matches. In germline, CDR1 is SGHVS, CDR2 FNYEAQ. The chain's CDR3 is CASSRLAGPQETQYF. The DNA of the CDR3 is TGTGCCAGCAGCCGACTAGCGGGGCCCCAAGAGACCCAGTACTTC. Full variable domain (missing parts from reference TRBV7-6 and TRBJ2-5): GAGVSQSPRYKVTKRGQDVALRCDPISGHVSLYWYRQALGQGPEFLTYFNYEAQQDKSGLPNDRFSAERPEGSISTLTIQRTEQRDSAMYRCASSRLAGPQETQYFGPGTRLLVL.

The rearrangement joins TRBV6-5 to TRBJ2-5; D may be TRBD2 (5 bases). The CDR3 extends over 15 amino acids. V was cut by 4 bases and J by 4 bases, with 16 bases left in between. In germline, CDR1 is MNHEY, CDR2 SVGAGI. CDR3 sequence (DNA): TGTGCCAGCAGTTTTACCCACGGGGTCGCAGAGACCCAGTACTTC. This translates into CASSFTHGVAETQYF.

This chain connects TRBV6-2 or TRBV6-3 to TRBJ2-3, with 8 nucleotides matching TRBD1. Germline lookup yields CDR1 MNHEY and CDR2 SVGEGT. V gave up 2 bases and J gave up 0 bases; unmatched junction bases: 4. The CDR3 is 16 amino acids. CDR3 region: CASSYTHRGSTDTQYF. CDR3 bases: TGTGCCAGCAGTTACACGCACAGGGGGAGCACAGATACGCAGTATTTT.

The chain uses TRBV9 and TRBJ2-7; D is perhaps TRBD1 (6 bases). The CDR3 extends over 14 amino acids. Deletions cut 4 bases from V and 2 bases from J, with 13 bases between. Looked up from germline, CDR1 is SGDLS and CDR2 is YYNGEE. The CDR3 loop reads CASSPGSGAYEQYF. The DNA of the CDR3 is TGTGCCAGCAGCCCCGGGTCAGGGGCCTACGAGCAGTACTTC.

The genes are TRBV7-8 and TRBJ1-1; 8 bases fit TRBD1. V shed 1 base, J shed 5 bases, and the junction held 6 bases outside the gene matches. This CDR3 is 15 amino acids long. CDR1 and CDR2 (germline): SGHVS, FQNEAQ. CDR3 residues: CASSLVQGAGTEAFF. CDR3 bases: TGTGCCAGCAGCTTAGTTCAGGGGGCGGGTACTGAAGCTTTCTTT. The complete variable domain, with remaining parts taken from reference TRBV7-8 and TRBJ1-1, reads GAGVSQSPRYKVAKRGQDVALRCDPISGHVSLFWYQQALGQGPEFLTYFQNEAQLDKSGLPSDRFFAERPEGSVSTLKIQRTQQEDSAVYLCASSLVQGAGTEAFFGQGTRLTVV.

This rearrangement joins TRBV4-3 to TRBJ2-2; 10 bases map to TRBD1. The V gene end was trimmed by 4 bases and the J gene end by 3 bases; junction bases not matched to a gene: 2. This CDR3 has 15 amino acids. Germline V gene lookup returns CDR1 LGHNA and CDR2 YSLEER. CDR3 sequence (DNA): TGCGCCAGCAGCCCGGGACAGGGGTACACCGGGGAGCTGTTTTTT. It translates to CASSPGQGYTGELFF.

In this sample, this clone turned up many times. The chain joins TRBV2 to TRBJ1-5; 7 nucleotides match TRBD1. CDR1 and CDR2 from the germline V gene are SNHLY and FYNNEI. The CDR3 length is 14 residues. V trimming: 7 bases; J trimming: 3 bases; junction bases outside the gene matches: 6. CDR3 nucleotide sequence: TGTGCCAGCAAAGGGACAGACTACAATCAGCCCCAGCATTTT. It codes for CASKGTDYNQPQHF.

CDR3 amino acids: CASSEGQGFYSPLHF. CDR3 nucleotides: TGTGCCAGCAGCGAGGGACAGGGGTTTTATTCACCCCTCCACTTT. The V gene is TRBV5-6, the J gene TRBJ1-6; 10 positions agree with TRBD1. Germline CDR1 reads SGHDT; CDR2 reads YYEEEE. V lost 4 bases and J lost 8; bases outside the gene matches: 6. CDR3 length: 15 amino acids.

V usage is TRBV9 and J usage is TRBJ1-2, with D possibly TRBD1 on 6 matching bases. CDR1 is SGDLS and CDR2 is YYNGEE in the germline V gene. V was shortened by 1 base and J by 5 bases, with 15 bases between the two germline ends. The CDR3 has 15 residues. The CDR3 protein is CASSVQGSPRYGYTF. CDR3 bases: TGTGCCAGCAGCGTACAGGGGTCCCCTAGGTATGGCTACACCTTC. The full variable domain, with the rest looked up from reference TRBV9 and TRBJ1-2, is DSGVTQTPKHLITATGQRVTLRCSPRSGDLSVYWYQQSLDQGLQFLIQYYNGEERAKGNILERFSAQQFPDLHSELNLSSLELGDSALYFCASSVQGSPRYGYTFGSGTRLTVV.

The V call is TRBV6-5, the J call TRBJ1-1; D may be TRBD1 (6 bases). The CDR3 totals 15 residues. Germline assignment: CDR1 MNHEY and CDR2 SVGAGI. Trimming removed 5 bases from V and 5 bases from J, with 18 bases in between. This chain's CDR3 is CASSLQDIGQTEAFF. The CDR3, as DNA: TGTGCCAGCAGTCTCCAAGATATTGGACAGACTGAAGCTTTCTTT.

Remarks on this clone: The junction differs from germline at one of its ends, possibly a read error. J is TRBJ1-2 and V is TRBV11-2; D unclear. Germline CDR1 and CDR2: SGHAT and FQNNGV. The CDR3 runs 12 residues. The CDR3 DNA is TGTGCCAGCAGCTTAGGCCCGACAATCGACGCCTTC. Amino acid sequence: CASSLGPTIDAF.

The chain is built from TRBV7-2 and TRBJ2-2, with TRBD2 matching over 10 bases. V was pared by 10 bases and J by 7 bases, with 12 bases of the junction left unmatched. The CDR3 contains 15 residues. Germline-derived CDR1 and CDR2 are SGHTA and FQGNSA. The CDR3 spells CATSLAGVKGGELFF. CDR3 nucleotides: TGTGCCACCTCTCTAGCGGGAGTTAAAGGCGGGGAGCTGTTTTTT.

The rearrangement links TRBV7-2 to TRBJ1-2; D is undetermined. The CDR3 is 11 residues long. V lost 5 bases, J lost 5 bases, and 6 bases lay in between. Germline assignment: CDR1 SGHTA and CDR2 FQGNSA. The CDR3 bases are TGTGCCAGCAGCCGCCGGTATGGCTACACCTTC. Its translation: CASSRRYGYTF.

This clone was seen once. CDR3 bases: TGTGCCAGCAGTTACAATTTAGTCTCTGGCTACACCTTC. This gives the protein CASSYNLVSGYTF. The gene calls are TRBV6-5 and TRBJ1-2; D ambiguous. CDR3 length: 13 residues. Between the trimmed V and J ends, which lost 2 bases and 7 bases, there was a span of 11 bases. Germline CDR1 and CDR2: MNHEY and SVGAGI.

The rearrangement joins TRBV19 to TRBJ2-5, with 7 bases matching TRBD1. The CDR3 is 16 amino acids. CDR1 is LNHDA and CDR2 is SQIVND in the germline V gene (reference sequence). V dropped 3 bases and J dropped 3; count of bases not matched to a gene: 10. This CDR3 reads CASSISVGTVKETQYF. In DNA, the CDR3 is TGTGCCAGTAGTATTTCGGTAGGGACAGTAAAAGAGACCCAGTACTTC.